This TCR beta chain appears in the sequencing data of a study of cytotoxic CD8 clonotypes in ibrutinib-treated CLL. At the level of the study: After median roughly 70 months, around 15 stayed in remission, approximately twelve progressed; responses around 24 partial, 2 complete. With a range of 6 to 36, the median treatment time before response samples were taken was more than 10 months.

Germline CDR1 is MDHEN and CDR2 is SYDVKM. V shed 5 bases and J shed 2 bases, with 16 bases lying between them. CDR3 length: 15 amino acids. Clones were sequenced by immunoSEQ multiplex PCR, and TCRdb holds only the in-frame ones, with some missing. There are approximately 92,000 clones in the sample; 77% occur only once, and around 24% lies in the top ten. This specimen was PBMCs, taken after 24 months of ibrutinib treatment. The chain employs TRBV28 and TRBJ2-7; either TRBD1 or TRBD2 may supply D (5 bases each). The clonotype comes from a human donor with chronic lymphocytic leukemia. CDR3 DNA: TGTGCCAGCAGTCCCCCGGGGAAAGGGGCCTACGAGCAGTACTTC. This sequence encodes CASSPPGKGAYEQYF. The whole variable domain, filled in from reference TRBV28 and TRBJ2-7, reads DVKVTQSSRYLVKRTGEKVFLECVQDMDHENMFWYRQDPGLGLRLIYFSYDVKMKEKGDIPEGYSVSREKKERFSLILESASTNQTSMYLCASSPPGKGAYEQYFGPGTRLTVT.